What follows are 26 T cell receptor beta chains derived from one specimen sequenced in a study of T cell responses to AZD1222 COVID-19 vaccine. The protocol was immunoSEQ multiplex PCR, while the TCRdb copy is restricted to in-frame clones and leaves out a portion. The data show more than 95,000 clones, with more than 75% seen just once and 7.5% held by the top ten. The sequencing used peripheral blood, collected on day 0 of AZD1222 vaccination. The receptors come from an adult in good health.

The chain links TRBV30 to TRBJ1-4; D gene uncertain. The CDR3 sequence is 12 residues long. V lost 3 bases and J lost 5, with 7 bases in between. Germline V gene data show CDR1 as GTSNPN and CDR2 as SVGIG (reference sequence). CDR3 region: CAWSLGNEKLFF. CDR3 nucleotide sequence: TGTGCCTGGAGCTTGGGAAATGAAAAACTGTTTTTT.

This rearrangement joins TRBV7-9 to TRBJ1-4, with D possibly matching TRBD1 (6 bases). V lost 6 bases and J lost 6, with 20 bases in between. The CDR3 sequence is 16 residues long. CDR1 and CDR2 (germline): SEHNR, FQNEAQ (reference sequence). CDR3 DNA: TGTGCCAGCAGTTCCTTTCGACAGGTTATGGATGAAAAACTGTTTTTT. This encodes CASSSFRQVMDEKLFF. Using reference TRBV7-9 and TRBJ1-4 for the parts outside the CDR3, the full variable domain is DTGVSQNPRHKITKRGQNVTFRCDPISEHNRLYWYRQTLGQGPEFLTYFQNEAQLEKSRLLSDRFSAERPKGSFSTLEIQRTEQGDSAMYLCASSSFRQVMDEKLFFGSGTQLSVL.

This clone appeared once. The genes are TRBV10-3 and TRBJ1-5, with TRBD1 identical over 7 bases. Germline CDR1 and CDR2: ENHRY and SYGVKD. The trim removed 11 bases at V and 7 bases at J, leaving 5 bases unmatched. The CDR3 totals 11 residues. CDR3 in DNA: TGTGCCTCGACAGGGTTCCAGCCCCAGCATTTT. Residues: CASTGFQPQHF.

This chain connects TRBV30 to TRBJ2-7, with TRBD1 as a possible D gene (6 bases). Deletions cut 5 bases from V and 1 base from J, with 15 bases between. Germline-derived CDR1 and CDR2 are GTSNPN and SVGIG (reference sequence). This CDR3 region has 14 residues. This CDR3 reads CAWFTTGTSYEQYF. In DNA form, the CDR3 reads TGTGCCTGGTTCACGACAGGAACATCCTACGAGCAGTACTTC.

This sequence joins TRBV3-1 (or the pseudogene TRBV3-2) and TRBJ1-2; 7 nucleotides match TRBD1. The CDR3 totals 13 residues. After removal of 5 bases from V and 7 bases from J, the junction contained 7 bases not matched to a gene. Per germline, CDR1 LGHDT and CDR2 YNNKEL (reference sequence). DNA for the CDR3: TGTGCCAGCAGCTTGGACAGGTCGGGTGGCTACACCTTC. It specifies CASSLDRSGGYTF.

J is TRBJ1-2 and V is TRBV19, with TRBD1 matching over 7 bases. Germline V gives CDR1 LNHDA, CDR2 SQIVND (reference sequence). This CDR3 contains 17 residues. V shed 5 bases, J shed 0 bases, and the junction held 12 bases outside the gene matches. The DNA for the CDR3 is TGTGCCAGTAGTCCACTACAGGGGAACTCTGCTAACTATGGCTACACCTTC. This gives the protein CASSPLQGNSANYGYTF. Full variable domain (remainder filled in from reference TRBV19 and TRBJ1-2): DGGITQSPKYLFRKEGQNVTLSCEQNLNHDAMYWYRQDPGQGLRLIYYSQIVNDFQKGDIAEGYSVSREKKESFPLTVTSAQKNPTAFYLCASSPLQGNSANYGYTFGSGTRLTVV.

In DNA form, the CDR3 reads TGTGCCAGCAGCCAGGGACCTCCTCCATACGAGCAGTACTTC. This encodes CASSQGPPPYEQYF. This sequence joins TRBV14 and TRBJ2-7; tentatively, D is TRBD1 or TRBD2 (5 bases each). This CDR3 region has 14 residues. From germline, CDR1 is SGHDN and CDR2 FVKESK. V was shortened by 3 bases and J by 4 bases, with 13 bases between the two germline ends.

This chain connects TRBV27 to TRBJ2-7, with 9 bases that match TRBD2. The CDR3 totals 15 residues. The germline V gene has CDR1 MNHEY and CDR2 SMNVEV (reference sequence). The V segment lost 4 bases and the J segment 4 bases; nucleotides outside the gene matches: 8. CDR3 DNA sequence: TGTGCCAGCAGTTCATCCCAGACTAGCGGATACGAGCAGTACTTC. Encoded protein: CASSSSQTSGYEQYF.

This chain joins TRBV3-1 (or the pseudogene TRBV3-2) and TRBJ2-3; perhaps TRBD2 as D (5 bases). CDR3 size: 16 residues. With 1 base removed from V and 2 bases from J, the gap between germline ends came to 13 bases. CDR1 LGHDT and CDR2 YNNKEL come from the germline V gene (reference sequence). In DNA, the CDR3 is TGTGCCAGCAGCCAAGGGGTTCGGGGAGCCACAGATACGCAGTATTTT. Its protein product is CASSQGVRGATDTQYF.

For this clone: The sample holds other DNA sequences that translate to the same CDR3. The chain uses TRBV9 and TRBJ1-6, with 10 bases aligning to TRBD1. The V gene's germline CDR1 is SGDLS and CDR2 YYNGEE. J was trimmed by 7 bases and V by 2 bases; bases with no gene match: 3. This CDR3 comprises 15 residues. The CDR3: CASSVGTGANSPLHF. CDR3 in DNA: TGTGCCAGCAGCGTCGGGACAGGGGCGAATTCACCCCTCCACTTT.

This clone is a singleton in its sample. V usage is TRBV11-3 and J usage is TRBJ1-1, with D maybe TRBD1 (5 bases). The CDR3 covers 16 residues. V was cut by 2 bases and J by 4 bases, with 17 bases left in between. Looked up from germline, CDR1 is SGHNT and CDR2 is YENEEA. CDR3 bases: TGTGCCAGCAGCTTATCCGGGGGAGGGAGGGGCACTGAAGCTTTCTTT. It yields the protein CASSLSGGGRGTEAFF.

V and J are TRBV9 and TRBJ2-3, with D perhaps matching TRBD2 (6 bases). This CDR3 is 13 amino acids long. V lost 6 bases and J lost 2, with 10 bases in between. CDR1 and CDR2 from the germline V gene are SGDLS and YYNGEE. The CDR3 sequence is CASTRENTDTQYF. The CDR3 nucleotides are TGTGCCAGCACCCGGGAGAACACAGATACGCAGTATTTT.

As DNA, the CDR3 is TGTGCCAGCAGTGCCGGCAGGGGCCCAGGCTACGAGCAGTACTTC. It translates to CASSAGRGPGYEQYF. The chain uses TRBV28 and TRBJ2-7; a weak D match, TRBD1 (6 bases). This CDR3 spans 15 amino acids. V lost 5 bases to trimming and J lost 3 bases, with 17 bases between them. Looked up from germline, CDR1 is MDHEN and CDR2 is SYDVKM.

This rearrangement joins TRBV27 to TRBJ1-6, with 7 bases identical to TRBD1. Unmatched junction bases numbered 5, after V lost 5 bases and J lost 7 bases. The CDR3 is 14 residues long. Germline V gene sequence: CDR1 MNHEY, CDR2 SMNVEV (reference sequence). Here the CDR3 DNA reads TGTGCCAGCAGTCTACGACAGGGAAATTCACCCCTCCACTTT. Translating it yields CASSLRQGNSPLHF.

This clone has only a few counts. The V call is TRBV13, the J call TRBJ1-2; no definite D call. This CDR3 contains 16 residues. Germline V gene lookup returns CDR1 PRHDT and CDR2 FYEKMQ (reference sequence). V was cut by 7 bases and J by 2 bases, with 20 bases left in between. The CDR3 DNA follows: TGTGCCAGCAACTTCTGGGGTCTCGGGGAGAACTATGGCTACACCTTC. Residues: CASNFWGLGENYGYTF.

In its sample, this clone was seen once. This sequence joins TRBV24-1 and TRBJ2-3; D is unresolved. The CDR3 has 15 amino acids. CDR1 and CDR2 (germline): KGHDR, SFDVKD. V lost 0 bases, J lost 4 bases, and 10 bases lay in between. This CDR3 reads CATSDLRRNPDTQYF. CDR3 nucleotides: TGTGCCACCAGTGATTTGAGGCGGAACCCAGATACGCAGTATTTT.

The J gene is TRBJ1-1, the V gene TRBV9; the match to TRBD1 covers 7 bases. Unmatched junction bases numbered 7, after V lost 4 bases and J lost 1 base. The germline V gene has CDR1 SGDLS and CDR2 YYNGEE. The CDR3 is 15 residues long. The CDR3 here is CASSPLQGRNTEAFF. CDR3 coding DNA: TGTGCCAGCAGCCCCTTACAGGGGCGGAACACTGAAGCTTTCTTT.

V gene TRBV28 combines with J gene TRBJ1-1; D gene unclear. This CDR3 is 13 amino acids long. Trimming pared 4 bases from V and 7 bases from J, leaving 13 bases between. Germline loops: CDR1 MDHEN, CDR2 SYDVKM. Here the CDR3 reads CASSSGRRGEAFF. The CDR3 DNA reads TGTGCCAGCAGTTCAGGACGCCGAGGTGAAGCTTTCTTT.

The CDR3 DNA is TGTGCCAGCAGAAGGCAGGGGCCCAACAATGAGCAGTTCTTC. Its translation is CASRRQGPNNEQFF. The rearrangement links TRBV7-8 to TRBJ2-1; TRBD1 might be the D (6 bases). The V end lost 6 bases, the J end lost 5 bases, and 14 bases lay between the germline ends. The CDR3 covers 14 residues. CDR1 is SGHVS and CDR2 is FQNEAQ in the germline V gene.

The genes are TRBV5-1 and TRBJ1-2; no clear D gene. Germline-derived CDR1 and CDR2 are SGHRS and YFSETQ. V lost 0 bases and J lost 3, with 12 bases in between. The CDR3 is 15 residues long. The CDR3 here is CASSLGPKGDYGYTF. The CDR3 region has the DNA TGCGCCAGCAGCTTGGGGCCGAAGGGTGACTATGGCTACACCTTC.

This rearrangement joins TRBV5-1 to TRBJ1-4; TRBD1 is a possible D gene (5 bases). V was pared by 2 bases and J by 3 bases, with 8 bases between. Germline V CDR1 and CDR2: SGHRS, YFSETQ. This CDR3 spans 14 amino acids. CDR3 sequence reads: CASSFWGANEKLFF. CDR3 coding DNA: TGCGCCAGCAGCTTTTGGGGGGCTAATGAAAAACTGTTTTTT.

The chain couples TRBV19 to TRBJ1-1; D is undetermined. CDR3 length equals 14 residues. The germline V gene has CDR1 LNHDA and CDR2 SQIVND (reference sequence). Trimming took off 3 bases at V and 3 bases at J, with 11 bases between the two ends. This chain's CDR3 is CASSIGGVDTEAFF. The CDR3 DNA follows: TGTGCCAGTAGTATCGGCGGGGTAGACACTGAAGCTTTCTTT.

For the CDR3, the DNA is TGCGCCAGCAGCTTGGCCGTCGGGAATTCACCCCTCCACTTT. This translates into CASSLAVGNSPLHF. This rearrangement joins TRBV5-1 to TRBJ1-6; D unresolved. This CDR3 comprises 14 residues. With 0 bases removed from V and 7 bases from J, the gap between germline ends came to 8 bases. Per germline, CDR1 SGHRS and CDR2 YFSETQ.

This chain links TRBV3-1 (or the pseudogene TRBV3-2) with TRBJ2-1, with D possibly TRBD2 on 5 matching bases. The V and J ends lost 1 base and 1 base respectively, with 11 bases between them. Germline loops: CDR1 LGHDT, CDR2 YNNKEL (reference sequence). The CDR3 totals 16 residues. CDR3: CASSQAGMNSYNEQFF. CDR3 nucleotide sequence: TGTGCCAGCAGCCAAGCCGGGATGAATTCCTACAATGAGCAGTTCTTC.

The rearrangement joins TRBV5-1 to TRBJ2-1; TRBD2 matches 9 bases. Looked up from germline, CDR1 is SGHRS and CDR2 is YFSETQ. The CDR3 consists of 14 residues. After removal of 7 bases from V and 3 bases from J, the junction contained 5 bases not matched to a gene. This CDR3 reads CASDAGGNYNEQFF. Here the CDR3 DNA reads TGCGCCAGCGACGCGGGGGGGAACTACAATGAGCAGTTCTTC.

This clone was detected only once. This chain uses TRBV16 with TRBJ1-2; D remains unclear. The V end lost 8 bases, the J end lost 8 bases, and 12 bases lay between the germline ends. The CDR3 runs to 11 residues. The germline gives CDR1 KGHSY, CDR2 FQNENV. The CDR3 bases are TGTGCCAGCTCCGGGTTTGGCGGCTACACCTTC. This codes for CASSGFGGYTF.